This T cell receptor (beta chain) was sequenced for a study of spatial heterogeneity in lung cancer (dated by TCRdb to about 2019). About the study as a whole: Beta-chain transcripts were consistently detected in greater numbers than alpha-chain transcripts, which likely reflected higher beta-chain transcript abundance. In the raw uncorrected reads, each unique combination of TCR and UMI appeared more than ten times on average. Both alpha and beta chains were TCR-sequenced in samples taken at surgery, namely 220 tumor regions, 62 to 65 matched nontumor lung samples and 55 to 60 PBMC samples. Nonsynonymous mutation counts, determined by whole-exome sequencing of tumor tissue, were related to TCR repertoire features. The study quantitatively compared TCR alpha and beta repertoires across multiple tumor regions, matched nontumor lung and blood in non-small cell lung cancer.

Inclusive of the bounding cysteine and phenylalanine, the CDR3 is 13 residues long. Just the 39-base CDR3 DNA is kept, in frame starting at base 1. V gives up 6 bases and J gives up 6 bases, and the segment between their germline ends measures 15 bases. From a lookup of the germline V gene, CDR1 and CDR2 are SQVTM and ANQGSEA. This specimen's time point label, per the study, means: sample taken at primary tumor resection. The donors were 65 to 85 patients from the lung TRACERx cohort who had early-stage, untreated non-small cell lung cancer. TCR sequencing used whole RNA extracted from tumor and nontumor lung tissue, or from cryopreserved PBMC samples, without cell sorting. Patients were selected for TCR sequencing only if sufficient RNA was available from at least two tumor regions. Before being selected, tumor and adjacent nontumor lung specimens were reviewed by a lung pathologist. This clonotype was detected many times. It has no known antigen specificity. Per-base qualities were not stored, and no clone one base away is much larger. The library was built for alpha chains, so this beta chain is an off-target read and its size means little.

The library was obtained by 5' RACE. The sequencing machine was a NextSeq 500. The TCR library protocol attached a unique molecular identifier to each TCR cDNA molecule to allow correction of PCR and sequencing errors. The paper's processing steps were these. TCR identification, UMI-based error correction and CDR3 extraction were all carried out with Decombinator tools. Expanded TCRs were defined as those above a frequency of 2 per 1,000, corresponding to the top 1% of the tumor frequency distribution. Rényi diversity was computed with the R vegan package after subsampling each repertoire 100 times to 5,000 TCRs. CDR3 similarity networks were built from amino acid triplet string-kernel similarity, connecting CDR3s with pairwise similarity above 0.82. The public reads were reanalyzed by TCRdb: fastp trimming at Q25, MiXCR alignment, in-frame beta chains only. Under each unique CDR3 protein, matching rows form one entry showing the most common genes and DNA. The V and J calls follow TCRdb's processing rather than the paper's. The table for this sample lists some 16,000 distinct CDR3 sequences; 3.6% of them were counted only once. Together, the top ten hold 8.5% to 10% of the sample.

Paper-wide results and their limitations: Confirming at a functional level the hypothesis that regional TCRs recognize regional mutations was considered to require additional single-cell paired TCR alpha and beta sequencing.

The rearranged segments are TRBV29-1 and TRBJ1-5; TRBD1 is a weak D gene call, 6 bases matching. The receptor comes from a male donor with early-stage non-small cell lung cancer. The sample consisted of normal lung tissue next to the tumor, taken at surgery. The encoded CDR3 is CSVATGLAQPQHF. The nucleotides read TGCAGCGTAGCAACAGGGTTGGCTCAGCCCCAGCATTTT.